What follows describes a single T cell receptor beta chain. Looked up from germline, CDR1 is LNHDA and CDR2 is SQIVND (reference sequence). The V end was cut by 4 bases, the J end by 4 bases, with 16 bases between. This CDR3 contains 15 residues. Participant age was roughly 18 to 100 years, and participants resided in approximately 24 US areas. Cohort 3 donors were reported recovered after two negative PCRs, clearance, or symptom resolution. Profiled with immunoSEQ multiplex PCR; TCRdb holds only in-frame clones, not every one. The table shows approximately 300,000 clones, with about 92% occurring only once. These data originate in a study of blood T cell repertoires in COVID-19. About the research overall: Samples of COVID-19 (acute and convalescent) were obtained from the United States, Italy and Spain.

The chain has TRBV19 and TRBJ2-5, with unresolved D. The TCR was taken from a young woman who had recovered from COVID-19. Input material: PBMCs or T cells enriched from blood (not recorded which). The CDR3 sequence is CASSTIFEEPETQYF. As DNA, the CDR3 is TGTGCCAGTAGTACTATTTTTGAGGAACCAGAGACCCAGTACTTC.